The rows below give T cell receptor beta chains drawn from one sample of a study of blood T cell repertoires in COVID-19. The method was immunoSEQ multiplex PCR; TCRdb's version includes in-frame clones alone and lacks a portion of them. This sample has 250,000 to 350,000 clones, with just over 85% found just once. Sequencing was carried out using PBMCs or T cells enriched from blood (not recorded which). All receptors come from a woman aged 18 to 35 who had recovered from COVID-19. Each CDR3 is given with its conserved first and last residue. The order of the fields is V gene, J gene, CDR3 protein.

v_gene: TRBV3-1/TRBV3-2
j_gene: TRBJ2-1
CDR3aa: CASSQGGGSYNEQFF

v_gene: TRBV13
j_gene: TRBJ1-1
CDR3aa: CASSLPGQGIDEAFF

v_gene: TRBV6-6
j_gene: TRBJ1-6
CDR3aa: CASSIQGDSPLHF

v_gene: TRBV30
j_gene: TRBJ2-2
CDR3aa: CAWSVVRFAGELFF

v_gene: TRBV7-6
j_gene: TRBJ2-5
CDR3aa: CASSLQGPSGAQYF

v_gene: TRBV12-3/TRBV12-4
j_gene: TRBJ1-1
CDR3aa: CASSFGHPKGFF

v_gene: TRBV28
j_gene: TRBJ2-5
CDR3aa: CASSAPTGWRETQYF

v_gene: TRBV7-2
j_gene: TRBJ1-5
CDR3aa: CASSYQRGNQPQHF

v_gene: TRBV30
j_gene: TRBJ2-7
CDR3aa: CAWLRGLGYEQYF

v_gene: TRBV6-6
j_gene: TRBJ1-6
CDR3aa: CASCLQGSLGDSPLHF

v_gene: TRBV29-1
j_gene: TRBJ1-3
CDR3aa: CSGRGLGNTIYF

v_gene: TRBV3-1/TRBV3-2
j_gene: TRBJ2-1
CDR3aa: CASSTRGGSYNEQFF

v_gene: TRBV19
j_gene: TRBJ1-6
CDR3aa: CASWGQGDSPLHF

v_gene: TRBV28
j_gene: TRBJ1-1
CDR3aa: CASSFVVTRATEAFF

v_gene: TRBV6-1
j_gene: TRBJ1-1
CDR3aa: CASREQGGSVNTEAFF

v_gene: TRBV19
j_gene: TRBJ2-5
CDR3aa: CASSIFGDLQETQYF

v_gene: TRBV10-1
j_gene: TRBJ1-2
CDR3aa: CASSESRANYGYTF

v_gene: TRBV28
j_gene: TRBJ2-5
CDR3aa: CASYGAGAPNQEIQYF

v_gene: TRBV3-1/TRBV3-2
j_gene: TRBJ2-3
CDR3aa: CASSQFQRGADTQYF

v_gene: TRBV4-1
j_gene: TRBJ1-2
CDR3aa: CASSQMEALYGYTF

v_gene: TRBV4-1
j_gene: TRBJ2-5
CDR3aa: CASRLAGVGWETQYF

v_gene: TRBV9
j_gene: TRBJ2-2
CDR3aa: CASSLSGQPNTGELFF

v_gene: TRBV27
j_gene: TRBJ2-5
CDR3aa: CASSFSSRHGETQYF

v_gene: TRBV13
j_gene: TRBJ2-7
CDR3aa: CASSRRGLPYEQYF

v_gene: TRBV19
j_gene: TRBJ1-2
CDR3aa: CASSPPGQRYGYTF

v_gene: TRBV30
j_gene: TRBJ2-7
CDR3aa: CAWSFGTSGELSYEQYF

v_gene: TRBV3-1/TRBV3-2
j_gene: TRBJ1-2
CDR3aa: CASSQERALNYGYTF

v_gene: TRBV10-2
j_gene: TRBJ1-1
CDR3aa: CASSDPGQGNTEAFF

v_gene: TRBV3-1/TRBV3-2
j_gene: TRBJ1-3
CDR3aa: CASGNRGSGNTIYF

v_gene: TRBV11-2
j_gene: TRBJ2-3
CDR3aa: CASSTRTSSDTQYF

v_gene: TRBV28
j_gene: TRBJ1-2
CDR3aa: CASRYRGLTSYGYTF

v_gene: TRBV12-3/TRBV12-4
j_gene: TRBJ1-2
CDR3aa: CASSGGQGYGYTF

v_gene: TRBV7-9
j_gene: TRBJ1-4
CDR3aa: CASPKGFPNEKLFF

v_gene: TRBV28
j_gene: TRBJ1-2
CDR3aa: CASSFGGVSRGYTF

v_gene: TRBV30
j_gene: TRBJ2-2
CDR3aa: CAWVEGVTSGNTGELFF

v_gene: TRBV5-1
j_gene: TRBJ2-3
CDR3aa: CASTTGADTQYF

v_gene: TRBV7-8
j_gene: TRBJ2-2
CDR3aa: CASSFLAVNTGELFF

v_gene: TRBV6-6
j_gene: TRBJ1-1
CDR3aa: CASSYSTFGDTEAFF

v_gene: TRBV7-9
j_gene: TRBJ1-1
CDR3aa: CASSTGTANTEAFF

v_gene: TRBV5-8
j_gene: TRBJ1-1
CDR3aa: CASSLQGDTEAFF

v_gene: TRBV9
j_gene: TRBJ2-2
CDR3aa: CASSVGESAGELFF

v_gene: TRBV6-5
j_gene: TRBJ1-4
CDR3aa: CASTRGGELFF

v_gene: TRBV28
j_gene: TRBJ1-4
CDR3aa: CASSPQLTGWGEKLFF

v_gene: TRBV19
j_gene: TRBJ2-3
CDR3aa: CATSGVAGTQYF

v_gene: TRBV9
j_gene: TRBJ1-2
CDR3aa: CASSGGGPAKGYTF

v_gene: TRBV11-2
j_gene: TRBJ2-7
CDR3aa: CASSLSEGATYEQYF

v_gene: TRBV25-1
j_gene: TRBJ2-5
CDR3aa: CASRGPGQLGAQYF

v_gene: TRBV11-2
j_gene: TRBJ2-5
CDR3aa: CASSSRTGTGLETQYF

v_gene: TRBV27
j_gene: TRBJ1-6
CDR3aa: CASSLVVSGSYNSPLHF

v_gene: TRBV30
j_gene: TRBJ2-5
CDR3aa: CAWSPTIPGQGVRETQYF

v_gene: TRBV11-1
j_gene: TRBJ2-1
CDR3aa: CASSPWTDNEQFF

v_gene: TRBV19
j_gene: TRBJ1-5
CDR3aa: CASSIEGRSGYSNQPQHF

v_gene: TRBV6-5
j_gene: TRBJ1-2
CDR3aa: CASRGTGVNYGYTF

v_gene: TRBV29-1
j_gene: TRBJ2-5
CDR3aa: CSVAGRRIGETQYF

v_gene: TRBV29-1
j_gene: TRBJ2-2
CDR3aa: CSVEEPDMAGGTGELFF